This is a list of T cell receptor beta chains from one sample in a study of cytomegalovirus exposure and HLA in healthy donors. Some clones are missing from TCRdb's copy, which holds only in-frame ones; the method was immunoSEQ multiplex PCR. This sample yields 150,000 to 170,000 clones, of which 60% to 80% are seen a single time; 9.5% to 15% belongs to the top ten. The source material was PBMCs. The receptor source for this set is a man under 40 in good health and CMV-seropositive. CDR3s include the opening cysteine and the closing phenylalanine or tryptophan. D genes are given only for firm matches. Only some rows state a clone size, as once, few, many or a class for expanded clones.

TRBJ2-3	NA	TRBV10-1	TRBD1	CASRGQGRDSTDTQYF	TGCGCCAGCAGAGGACAGGGGAGGGATAGCACAGATACGCAGTATTTT
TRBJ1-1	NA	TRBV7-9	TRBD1	CASSSTTGIGNTEAFF	TGTGCCAGCAGCTCTACGACAGGGATAGGAAACACTGAAGCTTTCTTT
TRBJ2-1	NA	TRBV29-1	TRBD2	CSVGLAGVVNEQFF	TGCAGCGTGGGACTAGCGGGAGTAGTCAATGAGCAGTTCTTC
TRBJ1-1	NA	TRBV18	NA	CASSPWQMNTEAFF	TGTGCCAGCTCACCCTGGCAGATGAACACTGAAGCTTTCTTT
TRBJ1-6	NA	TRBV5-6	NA	CASSLTGGRDSPLHF	TGTGCCAGCAGCTTAACCGGGGGGAGGGATTCACCCCTCCACTTT
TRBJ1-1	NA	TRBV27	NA	CASRMPGGTNTEAFF	TGTGCCAGCAGGATGCCGGGGGGTACGAACACTGAAGCTTTCTTT
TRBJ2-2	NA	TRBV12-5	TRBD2	CASGLRLAGDTGELFF	TGTGCTAGTGGTCTTAGACTAGCGGGAGACACCGGGGAGCTGTTTTTT
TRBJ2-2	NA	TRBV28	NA	CASVEAGAFNTGELFF	TGTGCCAGCGTGGAGGCAGGTGCATTCAACACCGGGGAGCTGTTTTTT
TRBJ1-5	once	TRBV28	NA	CASSLNSGTEHSNQPQHF	TGTGCCAGCAGTTTAAATAGTGGCACAGAACATAGCAATCAGCCCCAGCATTTT
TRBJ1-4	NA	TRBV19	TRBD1	CASTGQGNEKLFF	TGTGCCAGTACGGGACAGGGGAATGAAAAACTGTTTTTT
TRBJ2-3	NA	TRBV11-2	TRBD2	CASSLVAGKTDTQYF	TGTGCCAGCAGCTTAGTAGCGGGAAAGACAGATACGCAGTATTTT
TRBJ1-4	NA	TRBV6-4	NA	CASKRVANEKLFF	TGTGCCAGCAAGAGGGTAGCTAATGAAAAACTGTTTTTT
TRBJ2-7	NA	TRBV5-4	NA	CASSPDSQFYEQYF	TGTGCCAGCAGCCCGGACAGCCAATTCTACGAGCAGTACTTC
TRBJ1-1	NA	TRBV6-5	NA	CASSYRRGGTEAFF	TGTGCCAGCAGTTACCGAAGGGGCGGCACTGAAGCTTTCTTT
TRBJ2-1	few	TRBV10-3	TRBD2	CAISLLAGGRSSYNEQFF	TGTGCCATCAGTTTACTAGCGGGAGGGCGATCCTCCTACAATGAGCAGTTCTTC
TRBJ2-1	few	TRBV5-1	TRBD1	CASTRWSGTGHNEQFF	TGCGCCAGCACCCGTTGGTCCGGGACAGGACACAATGAGCAGTTCTTC
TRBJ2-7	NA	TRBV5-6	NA	CASSLGAGTYEQYF	TGTGCCAGCAGCTTGGGGGCAGGTACCTACGAGCAGTACTTC
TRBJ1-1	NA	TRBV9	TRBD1	CASSPTGTVGTEAFF	TGTGCCAGCAGCCCGACAGGGACGGTAGGAACTGAAGCTTTCTTT
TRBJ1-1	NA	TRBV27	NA	CASSFIGGGLNTEAFF	TGTGCCAGCAGTTTTATTGGGGGCGGGTTGAACACTGAAGCTTTCTTT
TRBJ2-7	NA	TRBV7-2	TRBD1	CASSFSGTDPYEQYF	TGTGCCAGCAGCTTTTCGGGGACAGACCCCTACGAGCAGTACTTC
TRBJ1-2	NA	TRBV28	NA	CASSLQGMGGYTF	TGTGCCAGCAGTTTGCAGGGCATGGGTGGCTACACCTTC
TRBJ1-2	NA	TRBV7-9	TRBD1	CSSSLAGGYGYTF	TGTTCCAGCAGCTTGGCAGGGGGTTATGGCTACACCTTC
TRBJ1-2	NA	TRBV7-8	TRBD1	CASSSGQGHGSGGYTF	TGTGCCAGCAGCTCTGGACAGGGCCATGGTTCGGGTGGCTACACCTTC
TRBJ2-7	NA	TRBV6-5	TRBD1	CASSQDRYEPYEQYF	TGTGCCAGCAGTCAGGACAGGTACGAGCCGTACGAGCAGTACTTC
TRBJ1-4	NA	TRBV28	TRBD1	CASSVRQGASEKLFF	TGTGCCAGCAGCGTGAGACAGGGGGCGAGTGAAAAACTGTTTTTT
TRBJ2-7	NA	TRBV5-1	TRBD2	CASSLGGSPYEQYF	TGCGCCAGCAGCTTGGGCGGGAGTCCGTACGAGCAGTACTTC
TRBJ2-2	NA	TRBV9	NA	CASSVYSDTGELFF	TGTGCCAGCAGCGTATATAGTGACACCGGGGAGCTGTTTTTT
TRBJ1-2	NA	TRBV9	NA	CASSVLVGVGYGYTF	TGTGCCAGCAGCGTATTAGTAGGGGTCGGCTATGGCTACACCTTC
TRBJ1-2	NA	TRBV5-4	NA	CASSQNNRDWGYTF	TGTGCCAGCAGCCAGAATAACAGGGATTGGGGCTACACCTTC
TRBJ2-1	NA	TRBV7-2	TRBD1	CASSLAGTGFNEQFF	TGTGCCAGCAGCTTAGCGGGGACAGGGTTCAATGAGCAGTTCTTC
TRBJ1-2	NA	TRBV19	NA	CASSIPGGHYTF	TGTGCCAGTAGTATCCCAGGTGGGCACTACACCTTC
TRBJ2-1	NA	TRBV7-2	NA	CASSPKRGTENNEQFF	TGTGCCAGCAGCCCGAAGAGAGGGACTGAAAACAATGAGCAGTTCTTC
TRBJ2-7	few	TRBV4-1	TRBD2	CASSHRLAGPTYEQYF	TGCGCCAGCAGCCACCGACTAGCGGGCCCGACCTACGAGCAGTACTTC
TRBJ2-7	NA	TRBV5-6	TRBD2	CASSATKAGGITYEQYF	TGTGCCAGCAGCGCGACGAAAGCGGGAGGAATAACCTACGAGCAGTACTTC
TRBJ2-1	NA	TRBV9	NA	CASSPRAGTPYNEQFF	TGTGCCAGCAGCCCCAGAGCCGGGACTCCCTACAATGAGCAGTTCTTC
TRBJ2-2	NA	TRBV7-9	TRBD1	CASSAGTGGTNTGELFF	TGTGCCAGCAGCGCCGGGACAGGGGGAACGAACACCGGGGAGCTGTTTTTT
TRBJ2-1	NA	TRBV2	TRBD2	CASSEWSAGGYNEQFF	TGTGCCAGCAGTGAATGGTCAGCGGGAGGTTACAATGAGCAGTTCTTC
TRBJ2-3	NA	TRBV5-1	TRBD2	CASSLAAGADTQYF	TGCGCCAGCAGCTTGGCCGCGGGGGCAGATACGCAGTATTTT
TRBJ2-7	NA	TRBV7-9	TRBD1	CASSPARQGAKWEQYF	TGTGCCAGCAGCCCGGCGAGACAGGGGGCGAAGTGGGAGCAGTACTTC
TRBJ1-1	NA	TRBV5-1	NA	CASSLNRAEEAFF	TGCGCCAGCAGCTTGAACAGGGCTGAGGAAGCTTTCTTT
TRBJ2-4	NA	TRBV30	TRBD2	CAWSPLAGGEAKNIQYF	TGTGCCTGGAGTCCCCTAGCGGGGGGGGAAGCCAAAAACATTCAGTACTTC
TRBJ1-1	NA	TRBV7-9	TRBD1	CASSHRTGRTEAFF	TGTGCCAGCAGCCACCGGACAGGTCGGACTGAAGCTTTCTTT
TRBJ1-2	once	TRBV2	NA	CASSEGTEYGYTF	TGTGCCAGCAGTGAAGGGACAGAGTATGGCTACACCTTC
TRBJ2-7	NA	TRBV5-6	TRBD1	CASSLGDRGKGEQYF	TGTGCCAGCAGCTTGGGTGACAGGGGGAAAGGGGAGCAGTACTTC
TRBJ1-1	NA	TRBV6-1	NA	CASNPTDKGGDFF	TGTGCCAGCAATCCTACGGACAAGGGGGGGGATTTCTTT
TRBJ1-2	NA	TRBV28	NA	CASTWGGIGYGYTF	TGTGCCAGCACCTGGGGGGGCATTGGATATGGCTACACCTTC
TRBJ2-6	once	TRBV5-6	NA	CASSLGPVSGANVLTF	TGTGCCAGCAGCTTGGGTCCGGTCTCTGGGGCCAACGTCCTGACTTTC
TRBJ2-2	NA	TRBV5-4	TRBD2	CASSSGLASTGELFF	TGTGCCAGCAGCTCCGGACTAGCGAGCACCGGGGAGCTGTTTTTT
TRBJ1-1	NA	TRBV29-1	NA	CSGGEGEGGTEAFF	TGCAGCGGGGGGGAGGGCGAAGGGGGCACTGAAGCTTTCTTT
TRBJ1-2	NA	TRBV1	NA	CTSSQDRETGRATRRYTF	TGCACCAGCAGCCAAGATCGGGAGACAGGGCGGGCTACTAGGCGCTACACCTTC